These 17 T cell receptor beta chains were all obtained from the same sample, sequenced in a study of T cell responses to AZD1222 COVID-19 vaccine. Here immunoSEQ multiplex PCR was the method, and the copy in TCRdb shows in-frame clones only, minus some. The table lists 150,000 to 200,000 clones, approximately 94% of them singletons, with roughly 10% in the top ten. This specimen was peripheral blood, taken on day 0 of AZD1222 vaccination. These receptors came from an adult in good health.

The gene calls are TRBV5-8 and TRBJ1-4; D call uncertain. Trimming stripped 1 base from V and 8 bases from J, with 9 bases between. Germline V gives CDR1 SGHTS, CDR2 YDEGEE. The CDR3 totals 13 residues. Here the CDR3 DNA reads TGTGCCAGCAGCTTGAGGTTTTCCGAAAAACTGTTTTTT. It translates to CASSLRFSEKLFF. Supplemented by reference TRBV5-8 and TRBJ1-4, the full variable domain reads EAGVTQSPTHLIKTRGQQATLRCSPISGHTSVYWYQQALGLGLQFLLWYDEGEERNRGNFPPRFSGRQFPNYSSELNVNALELEDSALYLCASSLRFSEKLFFGSGTQLSVL.

The chain joins TRBV11-3 to TRBJ2-7, with D possibly being TRBD1 (5 bases). Germline CDR1 is SGHNT and CDR2 is YENEEA. V was trimmed by 4 bases and J by 5 bases, leaving 12 bases between them. This CDR3 comprises 13 residues. For the CDR3, the DNA is TGTGCCAGCAGCTCCACCTGGGGCGACGAGCAGTACTTC. Protein sequence: CASSSTWGDEQYF.

V gene TRBV4-3 combines with J gene TRBJ1-5; 7 bases map to TRBD1. The germline V gene encodes CDR1 LGHNA and CDR2 YSLEER. J was trimmed by 6 bases and V by 1 base; bases with no gene match: 3. This CDR3 has 14 residues. This CDR3 reads CASSQGQGRQPQHF. The CDR3 bases are TGCGCCAGCAGCCAAGGACAGGGCCGTCAGCCCCAGCATTTT.

The rearrangement uses TRBV7-2 and TRBJ2-5, with 8 bases matching TRBD1. The CDR3 contains 16 residues. The germline CDR1 and CDR2 sequences are SGHTA and FQGNSA. V lost 6 bases to trimming and J lost 5 bases; unmatched junction nucleotides: 14. CDR3 sequence (DNA): TGTGCCAGCAGTCCCCAGGGGGCGGTTAGGACGGAGACCCAGTACTTC. This sequence encodes CASSPQGAVRTETQYF.

The chain is built from TRBV18 and TRBJ1-6; D is uncertain. The CDR3 covers 13 residues. V was cut by 1 base and J by 8 bases, with 6 bases left in between. The germline V gene has CDR1 KGHSH and CDR2 LQKENI. CDR3 in DNA: TGTGCCAGCTCACCACTACGGGATTCACCCCTCCACTTT. Amino acid sequence: CASSPLRDSPLHF.

This clone was counted once. The V and J genes are TRBV25-1 and TRBJ2-7; 9 bases match TRBD1. Germline V gene data show CDR1 as MGHDK and CDR2 as SYGVNS. CDR3 length: 14 amino acids. Losses at the gene ends were 5 bases for V and 5 bases for J; bases not matched to a gene: 7. The DNA for the CDR3 is TGTGCCAGCAGTACACAGGGGGCTAGGGACGAGCAGTACTTC. Translated, it gives CASSTQGARDEQYF.

V is TRBV7-3 and J is TRBJ1-2; the D is unclear. Germline lookup yields CDR1 SGHTA and CDR2 FQGTGA. Between the trimmed V and J ends, which lost 2 bases and 1 base, there was a span of 11 bases. This CDR3 contains 15 residues. The CDR3 DNA sequence: TGTGCCAGCAGCTTAGACCGAATTAGTAACTATGGCTACACCTTC. Translation: CASSLDRISNYGYTF.

The chain links TRBV11-2 to TRBJ2-1; TRBD1 agrees at 8 bases. The CDR3 loop spans 16 amino acids. V shed 6 bases, J shed 5 bases, and the junction held 12 bases outside the gene matches. Germline V CDR1 and CDR2: SGHAT, FQNNGV. The CDR3 sequence is CASRGLRTGPNNEQFF. The CDR3 DNA is TGTGCCAGCAGAGGACTGCGGACAGGGCCTAACAATGAGCAGTTCTTC.

CDR3 region: CASSPPGQLRSSYEQYF. The CDR3 DNA sequence: TGTGCCAGCTCACCACCGGGACAGCTCCGTAGCTCCTACGAGCAGTACTTC. V is TRBV18 and J is TRBJ2-7; 7 nucleotides agree with TRBD1. With V trimmed by 0 bases and J by 0 bases, 8 bases remained unmatched. The V gene's germline CDR1 is KGHSH and CDR2 LQKENI. This CDR3 has 17 residues.

V and J are TRBV6-5 and TRBJ1-2; maybe TRBD1 (6 bases). The CDR3 has 14 residues. The germline CDR1 and CDR2 sequences are MNHEY and SVGAGI. V was pared by 1 base and J by 3 bases, with 9 bases between. This CDR3 reads CASSYLGADYGYTF. CDR3 nucleotide sequence: TGTGCCAGCAGTTACTTGGGGGCGGACTATGGCTACACCTTC.

This clone has just one count. The chain has TRBV10-2 and TRBJ2-1; TRBD1 matches at 7 bases. After removal of 10 bases from V and 7 bases from J, the junction contained 13 bases not matched to a gene. There are 14 residues in the CDR3. Per germline, CDR1 WSHSY and CDR2 SAAADI. CDR3 sequence: CATRHITGENEQFF. DNA of the CDR3: TGCGCCACGCGCCATATTACAGGGGAGAATGAGCAGTTCTTC.

This rearrangement joins TRBV9 to TRBJ2-1; D gene unclear. V was trimmed by 0 bases and J by 2 bases, leaving 12 bases between them. The CDR3 consists of 16 residues. Germline CDR1 and CDR2: SGDLS and YYNGEE. The CDR3 protein is CASSVEPGGAYNEQFF. In DNA, the CDR3 is TGTGCCAGCAGCGTAGAGCCCGGCGGAGCCTACAATGAGCAGTTCTTC.

This chain links TRBV5-4 with TRBJ2-7; TRBD1 agrees at 9 bases. The CDR3 totals 14 residues. The germline gives CDR1 SGHNT, CDR2 YYREEE (reference sequence). The ends lost 4 bases at V and 4 bases at J; junction bases unmatched: 6. The CDR3 loop is CASSLPGQGYEQYF. The CDR3 bases are TGTGCCAGCAGCCTGCCGGGACAGGGATACGAGCAGTACTTC.

This sequence joins TRBV2 and TRBJ2-7; D is perhaps TRBD1 (6 bases). In germline, CDR1 is SNHLY, CDR2 FYNNEI. The V end was cut by 1 base, the J end by 3 bases, with 10 bases between. CDR3 length: 14 amino acids. This CDR3 reads CASSEGRGHYEQYF. CDR3 nucleotides: TGTGCCAGCAGTGAAGGCAGGGGACACTACGAGCAGTACTTC. Together with reference TRBV2 and TRBJ2-7, the CDR3 gives the full variable domain: EPEVTQTPSHQVTQMGQEVILRCVPISNHLYFYWYRQILGQKVEFLVSFYNNEISEKSEIFDDQFSVERPDGSNFTLKIRSTKLEDSAMYFCASSEGRGHYEQYFGPGTRLTVT.

The chain combines TRBV7-9 with TRBJ1-2, with a possible D match to TRBD1 (5 bases). The germline gives CDR1 SEHNR, CDR2 FQNEAQ (reference sequence). The V end lost 1 base, the J end lost 2 bases, and 8 bases lay between the germline ends. CDR3 size: 14 residues. The CDR3 bases are TGTGCCAGCAGCTTAGTCGGGGGGAACTATGGCTACACCTTC. The encoded protein is CASSLVGGNYGYTF.

This clone has a handful of counts. This chain connects TRBV7-9 to TRBJ2-4, with D maybe TRBD2 (5 bases). V lost 1 base to trimming and J lost 2 bases, with 9 bases between them. CDR1 and CDR2 (germline): SEHNR, FQNEAQ (reference sequence). CDR3 length equals 15 residues. The CDR3: CASSLDGVTKNIQYF. CDR3 nucleotides: TGTGCCAGCAGCTTAGACGGGGTAACCAAAAACATTCAGTACTTC.

The J gene is TRBJ1-1, the V gene TRBV3-1 (or the pseudogene TRBV3-2); D unresolved. This CDR3 region has 11 residues. Trimming took 1 base from V and 9 from J, leaving 6 bases between them. From germline, CDR1 is LGHDT and CDR2 YNNKEL (reference sequence). DNA for the CDR3: TGTGCCAGCAGCCAAGGCCCTAAAGCTTTCTTT. Translation gives CASSQGPKAFF.